The rows below give T cell receptor beta chains drawn from one sample of a study of cytomegalovirus exposure and HLA in healthy donors. Data came from immunoSEQ multiplex PCR; TCRdb stores just in-frame clones and leaves some out. The sample records about 80,000 clones, around 80% being singletons. The sample consisted of PBMCs. The receptors were sampled from a man in his thirties or forties in good health and CMV-seronegative. Both conserved end residues are part of each CDR3. A D gene is named only where the DNA matches it firmly. The size entry is marked missing in some rows and otherwise reads once, few, many or a size class.

j_gene	abundance	v_gene	d_gene	len	CDR3nt	CDR3aa
TRBJ1-1	-	TRBV6-5	-	15	TGTCCCAGCAGTTCAAGGAAACGAGGGAACACTGAAGCTTTCTTT	CPSSSRKRGNTEAFF
TRBJ2-7	-	TRBV10-3	TRBD2	14	TGTGCCACCCAAGACGGACGCGGGGGCTACGAGCAGTACTTC	CATQDGRGGYEQYF
TRBJ2-3	-	TRBV18	TRBD2	15	TGTGCCAGCTCACCAGGGCTAGCGGACACAAATACGCAGTATTTT	CASSPGLADTNTQYF
TRBJ2-1	-	TRBV7-6	TRBD2	19	TGTGCCAGCAGCTTTGGAAGTCCAGGGAGCGGGACGGGGGGCAATGAGCAGTTCTTC	CASSFGSPGSGTGGNEQFF
TRBJ2-7	-	TRBV18	-	14	TGTGCCAGCTCACCAAGGGGACAAACCTACGAGCAGTACTTC	CASSPRGQTYEQYF
TRBJ2-2	-	TRBV7-9	TRBD1	14	TGTGCCAGCAGCTTCGGGACAGTCACCGGGGAGCTGTTTTTT	CASSFGTVTGELFF
TRBJ1-3	-	TRBV30	-	14	TGTGCCTGGGATACAGGGATCTCTGGAAACACCATATATTTT	CAWDTGISGNTIYF
TRBJ1-2	-	TRBV2	TRBD1	15	TGTGCCAGCAGTCCGGTAGTGGGACAGGGAGGTGGCTACACCTTC	CASSPVVGQGGGYTF
TRBJ1-2	-	TRBV4-2	TRBD1	15	TGTGCCAGCAGCCAAGATGGGACAGGGAACTATGGCTACACCTTC	CASSQDGTGNYGYTF
TRBJ2-7	-	TRBV9	-	14	TGTGCCAGCAGCTCCCGACAGGCACCCTACGAGCAGTACTTC	CASSSRQAPYEQYF
TRBJ2-7	-	TRBV5-1	-	14	TGCGCCAGCAGCTCGGGGGACGTATCCTACGAGCAGTACTTC	CASSSGDVSYEQYF
TRBJ1-3	-	TRBV5-1	TRBD1	14	TGCGCCAGCAGGCTTGACAGGGCTGGAAACACCATATATTTT	CASRLDRAGNTIYF
TRBJ1-6	-	TRBV9	-	11	TGTGCCCGGGTGGTATTCGGAGCCCTCCACTTT	CARVVFGALHF
TRBJ1-1	-	TRBV29-1	-	12	TGCAGCGTTTCGTCAGGGCTCACTGAAGCTTTCTTT	CSVSSGLTEAFF
TRBJ1-2	-	TRBV27	-	12	TGTGCCAGCAGTTTACGGGGAGATGGCTACACCTTC	CASSLRGDGYTF
TRBJ2-2	-	TRBV28	TRBD2	16	TGTGCCAGCACCGACCCCCTAGCGGGCTTCACCGGGGAGCTGTTTTTT	CASTDPLAGFTGELFF
TRBJ1-2	once	TRBV28	TRBD1	14	TGTGCCAGCAGATCAGGGGGAGGTAACTATGGCTACACCTTC	CASRSGGGNYGYTF
TRBJ2-1	-	TRBV5-1	TRBD2	14	TGCGCCGGTAAACAGGATAGCGGGGACAATGAGCAGTTCTTC	CAGKQDSGDNEQFF
TRBJ1-1	few	TRBV7-2	TRBD1	15	TGTGCCAGCAGCTCCGGGACAGGGGCGAGGGGTGAAGCTTTCTTT	CASSSGTGARGEAFF
TRBJ2-7	-	TRBV7-2	-	13	TGTGCCAGCAGCTTAGTTCCAGCCTACGAGCAGTACTTC	CASSLVPAYEQYF
TRBJ1-6	few	TRBV4-3	-	14	TGCGCCAGCAGCCAAGAACGGTTAAATTCACCCCTCCACTTT	CASSQERLNSPLHF
TRBJ1-5	-	TRBV10-1	-	12	TGCGCCAGCAGTATTTCAAATCAGCCCCAGCATTTT	CASSISNQPQHF
TRBJ2-7	-	TRBV16	-	14	TGTGCCAGCAGCCAATTCGCGGGGCCTTACGAGCAGTACTTC	CASSQFAGPYEQYF
TRBJ2-6	-	TRBV15	-	18	TGTGCCACCAGCGCCCTTGAAGGGAGTGGGTCTGGGGCCAACGTCCTGACTTTC	CATSALEGSGSGANVLTF
TRBJ2-7	-	TRBV25-1	-	13	TGTGCCAGTTCCGAGGTAGGATCCTACGAGCAGTACTTC	CASSEVGSYEQYF
TRBJ2-5	-	TRBV7-2	-	13	TGTGCCAGCAGCTTACAGGGTAGACAGACCCAGTACTTC	CASSLQGRQTQYF
TRBJ2-1	-	TRBV4-1	-	15	TGCGCCAGCAGCCACCGGGTCAAAGGTATCGATGAGCAGTTCTTC	CASSHRVKGIDEQFF
TRBJ1-4	-	TRBV7-9	TRBD1	14	TGTGCCAGCAGCGTGGGACAGGGTGAGGGAAAACTGTTTTTT	CASSVGQGEGKLFF
TRBJ1-5	-	TRBV27	TRBD1	19	TGTGCCAGCAGTCTTACCGGGACAGGGCTCCGGTGGAGCAATCAGCCCCAGCATTTT	CASSLTGTGLRWSNQPQHF
TRBJ2-3	-	TRBV6-6	TRBD2	13	TGTGCCAGCAGTTACGCGGGGGCAGATACGCAGTATTTT	CASSYAGADTQYF
TRBJ1-1	-	TRBV5-4	-	14	TGTGCCAGCAGCTTAGAAGAGGTGAACACTGAAGCTTTCTTT	CASSLEEVNTEAFF
TRBJ1-4	-	TRBV11-1	-	13	TGTGCCAGCAGCTTAGGACAGAGTGAAAAACTGTTTTTT	CASSLGQSEKLFF
TRBJ2-1	-	TRBV9	TRBD2	20	TGTGCCAGCAGCGTAGCCCTTGGGACTAGCGGGGGGGCTGCCTACAATGAGCAGTTCTTC	CASSVALGTSGGAAYNEQFF
TRBJ1-4	-	TRBV30	-	14	TGTGCCTGGGCTAGCGAGAGGGTGGCAGAAAAACTGTTTTTT	CAWASERVAEKLFF
TRBJ1-1	-	TRBV7-9	-	11	TGTGCCATTTTTATAGAAAGTGAAGCTTTCTTT	CAIFIESEAFF
TRBJ2-7	-	TRBV28	TRBD2	16	TGTGCCAGCAGTTCCGGGACTAGCGGGAGGACAGACGAGCAGTACTTC	CASSSGTSGRTDEQYF
TRBJ2-1	-	TRBV5-1	TRBD1	16	TGCGCCAGCAGCCTAAAGGGACAGTTTTTCTACAATGAGCAGTTCTTC	CASSLKGQFFYNEQFF
TRBJ2-1	-	TRBV29-1	TRBD2	14	TGCAGCGCTACTAGCGGGGGGAATTACAATGAGCAGTTCTTC	CSATSGGNYNEQFF
TRBJ2-1	-	TRBV5-1	-	14	TGCGCCAGCAGCCTAGGGGACTTCGGAAATGAGCAGTTCTTC	CASSLGDFGNEQFF
TRBJ2-7	-	TRBV21-1	-	15	TGTGCCAGCAGCGCGGGCGACCCCGGGAGCTACGAGCAGTACTTC	CASSAGDPGSYEQYF
TRBJ2-7	-	TRBV19	-	14	TGTGCCAGTAGTCCGGACAGCCTCAAAATCGAGCAGTACTTC	CASSPDSLKIEQYF
TRBJ1-1	-	TRBV29-1	TRBD1	12	TGCAGCGCCCAGGGACAGGGGTCTGAAGCTTTCTTT	CSAQGQGSEAFF
TRBJ1-1	-	TRBV7-8	TRBD1	16	TGTGCCAGCAGCGCGGACAGGGCCTCCCTGAACACTGAAGCTTTCTTT	CASSADRASLNTEAFF
TRBJ1-2	-	TRBV6-6	-	13	TGTGCCAGCAGTGAGAGACACGACTATGGCTACACCTTC	CASSERHDYGYTF
TRBJ1-1	-	TRBV28	-	13	TGTGCCAGCGGGCTCGCCACGAACACTGAAGCTTTCTTT	CASGLATNTEAFF
TRBJ2-3	-	TRBV6-4	TRBD1	14	TGTGCCAGCAGTGAAGGGGGCGGGACAGATACGCAGTATTTT	CASSEGGGTDTQYF
TRBJ2-1	-	TRBV6-1	-	15	TGTGCCAGCAGGCGTCCCGGGACTCTTTACAATGAGCAGTTCTTC	CASRRPGTLYNEQFF
TRBJ2-3	-	TRBV28	TRBD1	15	TGTGCCAGCAGTGCGGGACAGGGGAGCACAGATACGCAGTATTTT	CASSAGQGSTDTQYF
TRBJ2-6	-	TRBV7-9	TRBD1	19	TGTGCCAGCAGCTTATTACCGGGACAGGGCACTTATGGGGCCAACGTCCTGACTTTC	CASSLLPGQGTYGANVLTF
TRBJ1-2	once	TRBV6-1	-	15	TGTGCCAGCAGCGGTGACAGATCCCCCTCGTATGGCTACACCTTC	CASSGDRSPSYGYTF
TRBJ2-1	many	TRBV4-3	-	15	TGCGCCAGCAGCCAAGATTATCGGCAGGGGGGTGAGCAGTTCTTC	CASSQDYRQGGEQFF
TRBJ2-7	-	TRBV27	-	15	TGTGCCAGCAGTTTATCATCCGGGAGCGGATCCGAGCAGTACTTC	CASSLSSGSGSEQYF
TRBJ2-2	few	TRBV6-1	TRBD1	14	TGTGCCATTTCGGGACAGATGAACACCGGGGAGCTGTTTTTT	CAISGQMNTGELFF